This T cell receptor beta chain was identified in a study of shared clonotypes between healthy human individuals. In the study overall: Donors had three CD4 naive, three CD4 memory, two CD8 naive and one CD8 memory plate apiece.

CD45RO-negative CD8 cells positively selected for CCR7 made up the naive population, which excluded terminally differentiated effector memory CD45RA+ cells. Healthy HIV-negative adults with no recent acute infections or vaccinations were recruited as donors. Within Nashville, Tennessee resided all donors, each a Caucasian adult. Data came from immunoSEQ multiplex PCR; TCRdb stores just in-frame clones and leaves some out. The top ten clones hold less than 1.5% of a sample with around 2,100,000 clones, roughly 94% of them seen once. V was clipped by 7 bases and J by 2 bases, with 17 bases between them. There are 15 residues in the CDR3. Germline V gene lookup returns CDR1 LGHNT and CDR2 FRNRAP.

Sequencing was performed on naive CD8+ T cells sorted from blood. This TCR was sampled from a man aged 18 to 30 in good health. V gene TRBV12-5 combines with J gene TRBJ2-5; D unclear. Here the CDR3 reads CASAPSDGGQETQYF. Written as DNA, the CDR3 is TGTGCTAGTGCCCCATCGGATGGCGGTCAAGAGACCCAGTACTTC.